The clone carrying this T cell receptor beta chain was observed a few times. This sample stems from a study of T cells after yellow fever vaccination. The CDR3 has 14 residues. Germline V CDR1 and CDR2: MNHEY, SVGEGT. Trimming took off 2 bases at V and 4 bases at J, with 11 bases between the two ends. Generation of TCR cDNA used 5'RACE template switching (which added a universal primer site and UMIs). TCRdb re-derived calls from the 5' RACE reads in MiXCR, one entry per CDR3 protein. The sample contains 300,000 to 400,000 distinct CDR3 sequences, around 12% of which appear only once. The TCR was taken from a man aged 18 to 29 who received the YFV17D yellow fever vaccine. This chain links TRBV6-2 or TRBV6-3 with TRBJ2-5, with a weak D call TRBD2 (6 bases). Sequences were derived from CD4+ T cells sorted from PBMCs, sampled 15 days after the yellow fever booster vaccination. CDR3 in amino acids: CASSYHGGSETQYF. The CDR3 DNA reads TGTGCCAGCAGTTACCACGGGGGATCAGAGACCCAGTACTTC.